This is a list of T cell receptor beta chains from one sample in a study of blood T cell repertoires in COVID-19. Method: immunoSEQ multiplex PCR; TCRdb's copy keeps in-frame clones and lacks some. The sample has 25,000 to 30,000 clones; more than 85% are singletons. The sequenced material came from peripheral blood. These receptors all stem from a woman in her 70s with COVID-19, enrolled during active disease. Both conserved end residues are part of each CDR3. Fields, in order: CDR3 length, D gene, V gene, J gene, clone size, CDR3 protein, CDR3 DNA. A D gene is named only where the DNA matches it firmly. Rows give clone size only sometimes, using once, few, many, or a class for an expanded clone.

>14|TRBD2|TRBV9|TRBJ2-3|NA
CASSLAGAADTQYF
TGTGCCAGCAGCCTAGCGGGAGCGGCAGATACGCAGTATTTT
>15|NA|TRBV2|TRBJ1-1|NA
CASSELFREHLRAFF
TGTGCCAGCAGTGAACTTTTCAGGGAACACCTGAGGGCTTTCTTT
>14|NA|TRBV7-9|TRBJ1-2|NA
CASSFGSQGYGYTF
TGTGCCAGCAGCTTCGGTTCGCAGGGTTATGGCTACACCTTC
>17|NA|TRBV10-1|TRBJ2-2|NA
CASSESFSTSSHGELFF
TGCGCCAGCAGTGAGTCCTTTTCCACTTCAAGTCACGGGGAGCTGTTTTTT
>13|TRBD1|TRBV28|TRBJ1-2|NA
CATRGQVINGYTF
TGTGCCACCCGAGGACAGGTCATCAATGGCTACACCTTC
>17|NA|TRBV15|TRBJ2-5|NA
CATSRGEGSISQETQYF
TGTGCCACCAGCAGAGGAGAGGGCTCGATCTCCCAAGAGACCCAGTACTTC
>14|TRBD1|TRBV28|TRBJ1-4|NA
CASSLLFQGAELFF
TGTGCCAGCAGTTTATTATTTCAGGGGGCAGAACTGTTTTTT
>18|TRBD2|TRBV4-3|TRBJ2-1|NA
CASSQAGRREGHFNEQFF
TGCGCCAGCAGCCAAGCCGGGAGGCGGGAGGGCCATTTCAATGAGCAGTTCTTC
>16|TRBD1|TRBV6-5|TRBJ2-1|NA
CASSYSRTGVENEQFF
TGTGCCAGCAGTTACTCGCGGACAGGGGTTGAGAATGAGCAGTTCTTC
>15|NA|TRBV10-3|TRBJ1-5|NA
CAISESTVEGQPQHF
TGTGCCATCAGTGAGTCGACAGTCGAAGGTCAGCCCCAGCATTTT
>21|TRBD2|TRBV4-1|TRBJ2-1|NA
CASSQEILLAGRTSSYNEQFF
TGCGCCAGCAGCCAAGAGATCCTTCTAGCGGGACGGACTAGCTCCTACAATGAGCAGTTCTTC
>15|TRBD2|TRBV2|TRBJ2-1|NA
CASSGTSGTEDEQFF
TGTGCCAGCAGTGGGACTAGCGGGACCGAAGATGAGCAGTTCTTC
>15|NA|TRBV28|TRBJ2-6|NA
CASSFTSSGANVLTF
TGTGCCAGCAGTTTTACAAGCTCTGGGGCCAACGTCCTGACTTTC
>14|NA|TRBV28|TRBJ2-7|NA
CASSFQAGDYEQYF
TGTGCCAGCAGTTTTCAGGCAGGGGACTACGAGCAGTACTTC
>15|NA|TRBV30|TRBJ1-6|NA
CAWSVPGGSSSPLHF
TGTGCCTGGAGTGTACCGGGGGGCTCATCATCACCCCTCCACTTT
>14|NA|TRBV10-3|TRBJ1-3|NA
CAITGGDAGNTIYF
TGTGCCATTACGGGGGGGGACGCTGGAAACACCATATATTTT
>16|NA|TRBV14|TRBJ2-5|NA
CASSQRSGAGQETQYF
TGTGCCAGCAGCCAAAGATCCGGGGCGGGGCAAGAGACCCAGTACTTC
>15|TRBD1|TRBV7-8|TRBJ2-7|once
CASSLLTGTSYEQYF
TGTGCCAGCAGCTTACTGACAGGGACGTCCTATGAGCAGTACTTC
>16|NA|TRBV5-4|TRBJ1-5|NA
CASSLERDKSNQPQHF
TGTGCCAGCAGCTTAGAGAGGGACAAGAGCAATCAGCCCCAGCATTTT
>18|NA|TRBV7-2|TRBJ2-7|few
CASSLVSWGQKDSYEQYF
TGTGCCAGCAGCTTAGTGAGTTGGGGGCAAAAAGACTCCTACGAGCAGTACTTC